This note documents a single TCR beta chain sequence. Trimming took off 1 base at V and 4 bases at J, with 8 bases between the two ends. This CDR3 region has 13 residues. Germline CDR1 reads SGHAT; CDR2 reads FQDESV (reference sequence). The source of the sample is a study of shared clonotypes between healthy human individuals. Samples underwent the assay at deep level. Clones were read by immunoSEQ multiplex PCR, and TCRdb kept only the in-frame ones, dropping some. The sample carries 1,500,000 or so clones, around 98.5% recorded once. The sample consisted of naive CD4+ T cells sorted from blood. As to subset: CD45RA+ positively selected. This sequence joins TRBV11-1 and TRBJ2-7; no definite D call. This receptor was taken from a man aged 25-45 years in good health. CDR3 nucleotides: TGTGCCAGCAGCTTAGAGGGAAGGTACGAGCAGTACTTC. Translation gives CASSLEGRYEQYF.